This T cell receptor (beta chain) was found in a study of OX40 agonist ivuxolimab in advanced cancers. The CDR3 has 13 amino acids. V lost 0 bases, J lost 8 bases, and 11 bases lay in between. Germline V gene lookup returns CDR1 SGHRS and CDR2 YFSETQ. Produced via immunoSEQ multiplex PCR; TCRdb's table is partial and in-frame only. Of 40,000 to 65,000 clones in the sample, 84% were seen once. Material: CD4+ or CD8+ T cells sorted from blood, obtained in a trial of the OX40 agonist ivuxolimab. The TCR was taken from an adult with an advanced solid tumor such as melanoma, head and neck, liver or kidney cancer. This rearrangement joins TRBV5-1 to TRBJ1-2; maybe TRBD1 (6 bases). The CDR3, as DNA: TGCGCCAGCAGCTTGGAGGGGGGCGAGGGCTACACCTTC. Translation: CASSLEGGEGYTF.